One sample yielded the 9 T cell receptor beta chains listed below, sequenced in a study of blood T cell repertoires in COVID-19. Data came from immunoSEQ multiplex PCR; TCRdb stores just in-frame clones and leaves some out. The table has 200,000 or so clones, approximately 88% seen once. Sequenced sample: peripheral blood. The receptor source for this set is a man in his 60s who had recovered from COVID-19.

The chain employs TRBV11-2 and TRBJ2-5; TRBD1 agrees at 11 bases. The germline CDR1 and CDR2 sequences are SGHAT and FQNNGV. After removal of 1 base from V and 5 bases from J, the junction contained 3 bases not matched to a gene. The CDR3 sequence is 15 residues long. This chain's CDR3 is CASSLAGTGGETQYF. The CDR3 coding sequence is TGTGCCAGCAGCTTAGCCGGGACAGGGGGGGAGACCCAGTACTTC.

CDR3 residues: CASSRDPGQLLYGYTF. CDR3 sequence (DNA): TGCGCCAGCAGCCGGGACCCGGGACAACTACTTTATGGCTACACCTTC. The genes are TRBV4-1 and TRBJ1-2; tentatively, D is TRBD1 (6 bases). Trimming shortened V by 4 bases and J by 5 bases, and 20 bases separated the two germline ends. This CDR3 contains 16 residues. Germline CDR1 is MGHRA and CDR2 is YSYEKL.

CDR3 bases: TGTGCCAGCAGCAAGCAGGGGGTCTATGGCTACACCTTC. Its translation: CASSKQGVYGYTF. The V gene is TRBV5-8, the J gene TRBJ1-2; 7 nucleotides agree with TRBD1. J gave up 4 bases and V 4 bases, and 4 bases lay outside the gene matches. Germline V CDR1 and CDR2: SGHTS, YDEGEE. The CDR3 has 13 residues.

This chain links TRBV23-1 with TRBJ1-2, with D possibly being TRBD1 (6 bases). TRBV23-1 is filed as an ORF, its function uncertain. The CDR3 loop spans 18 amino acids. Trimming left V 6 bases short and J 1 base short, with 24 bases between. The CDR3 loop reads CASREGGTRETVNYGYTF. DNA of the CDR3: TGCGCCAGCAGAGAGGGAGGGACAAGGGAGACAGTTAACTATGGCTACACCTTC.

This clone was detected once. The J gene is TRBJ1-5, the V gene TRBV7-2; 9 positions match TRBD1. Looked up from germline, CDR1 is SGHTA and CDR2 is FQGNSA. V trimming: 4 bases; J trimming: 7 bases; junction bases outside the gene matches: 8. The CDR3 is 15 residues long. The CDR3 bases are TGTGCCAGCAGCTCCGGGACAGGGTTGTACCAGCCCCAGCATTTT. Translation: CASSSGTGLYQPQHF.

V and J are TRBV16 and TRBJ2-7; 7 bases are shared with TRBD1. The CDR3 runs 16 residues. V shed 2 bases and J 2 bases; nucleotides not matched to a gene: 9. Germline V gene sequence: CDR1 KGHSY, CDR2 FQNENV. CDR3 DNA sequence: TGTGCCAGCAGCCAAGCGGGCCGGGACAGACCCTACGAGCAGTACTTC. Translation: CASSQAGRDRPYEQYF.

The chain couples TRBV10-1 to TRBJ2-7; 9 nucleotides line up with TRBD1. J gave up 0 bases and V 3 bases, and 12 bases lay outside the gene matches. The V gene's germline CDR1 is WNHNN and CDR2 SYGVQD (reference sequence). The CDR3 contains 18 residues. The DNA of the CDR3 is TGCGCCAGCAGTGAAACACTATACCGGGACAGGGTCTCCTACGAGCAGTACTTC. Its translation: CASSETLYRDRVSYEQYF.

This chain joins TRBV5-6 and TRBJ1-5, with D uncertain. CDR3 length: 12 residues. V was shortened by 5 bases and J by 9 bases, with 12 bases between the two germline ends. Germline V gives CDR1 SGHDT, CDR2 YYEEEE. CDR3 region: CASSPQAGPQHF. Here the CDR3 DNA reads TGTGCCAGCAGTCCGCAGGCAGGGCCCCAGCATTTT.

The chain uses TRBV10-3 and TRBJ1-6; tentatively, D is TRBD1 (6 bases). V was trimmed by 7 bases and J by 7 bases, leaving 11 bases between them. The CDR3 consists of 13 residues. The germline V gene encodes CDR1 ENHRY and CDR2 SYGVKD. CDR3 coding DNA: TGTGCCATCACCGGGACACCGAATTCACCCCTCCACTTT. Protein: CAITGTPNSPLHF.